The 16 T cell receptor beta chains presented below share a single source sample, sequenced in a study of somatic mutations in cytotoxic T cells in rheumatoid arthritis. The table came from immunoSEQ multiplex PCR; TCRdb's copy has only in-frame clones and leaves some out. In the table there are more than 20,000 clones, 65% to 85% of which are singletons. What was sequenced was CD8+ T cells sorted from blood. These TCRs come from an adult with rheumatoid arthritis.

The V and J genes are TRBV10-2 and TRBJ2-7, with D unresolved. Trimming removed 3 bases from V and 2 bases from J, with 2 bases in between. Germline CDR1 WSHSY, CDR2 SAAADI. The CDR3 is 11 residues long. The chain's CDR3 is CASSDTYEQYF. CDR3 DNA: TGCGCCAGCAGTGACACCTACGAGCAGTACTTC.

Worth noting for this clone: The junction does not match germline at one end; this may be a read error. The chain recombines TRBV7-7 with TRBJ2-5; D is ambiguous. CDR1 is SSHAT and CDR2 is FNYEAQ in the germline V gene (reference sequence). The CDR3 spans 12 residues. CDR3 DNA: TGTGCTAGCAGCTCTTACCAAGAGACCCAGTACTTC. Protein product: CASSSYQETQYF.

The V gene is TRBV29-1, the J gene TRBJ1-1; D not resolved. The V end was cut by 4 bases, the J end by 0 bases, with 6 bases between. CDR1 and CDR2 (germline): SQVTM, ANQGSEA. The CDR3 is made up of 12 amino acids. CDR3 sequence reads: CSVGLMNTEAFF. The CDR3 DNA is TGCAGCGTTGGTCTCATGAACACTGAAGCTTTCTTT.

This clone was recorded only once. The chain links TRBV18 to TRBJ2-3; perhaps TRBD2 as D (6 bases). The CDR3 sequence is 16 residues long. Germline values: CDR1 KGHSH, CDR2 LQKENI. Trimming pared 2 bases from V and 6 bases from J, leaving 18 bases between. The CDR3, as DNA: TGTGCCAGCTCACCAACGGGGCGGGGCACGGGCGATACGCAGTATTTT. Its protein product is CASSPTGRGTGDTQYF.

The chain couples TRBV19 to TRBJ1-2; TRBD1 matches at 7 bases. J lost 0 bases, V lost 5 bases, and 3 bases had no gene match. The CDR3 loop spans 14 amino acids. Germline V lookup: CDR1 LNHDA, CDR2 SQIVND (reference sequence). CDR3 sequence: CASSAGTANYGYTF. Here the CDR3 DNA reads TGTGCCAGTAGTGCAGGGACAGCTAACTATGGCTACACCTTC.

There are a few counts of this clone. J is TRBJ1-6 and V is TRBV7-9; D call uncertain. The CDR3 sequence is 12 residues long. The germline V gene encodes CDR1 SEHNR and CDR2 FQNEAQ (reference sequence). Trimming stripped 3 bases from V and 19 bases from J, with 16 bases between. The CDR3 DNA sequence: TGTGCCAGCAGCTTGTTTGGGGAAAGGTCTCACTTT. Translation: CASSLFGERSHF.

The rearrangement uses TRBV10-1 and TRBJ2-3; D unclear. The germline gives CDR1 WNHNN, CDR2 SYGVQD (reference sequence). Deletions cut 6 bases from V and 2 bases from J, with 9 bases between. This CDR3 is 13 amino acids long. CDR3 in DNA: TGCGCCAGCAGCTATGAATCCACAGATACGCAGTATTTT. It yields the protein CASSYESTDTQYF.

The sample holds one count of this clone. This chain uses TRBV2 with TRBJ2-1; TRBD2 matches 13 bases. The V and J ends lost 7 bases and 2 bases, in that order; junction bases with no gene match: 2. The CDR3 consists of 15 residues. Per germline, CDR1 SNHLY and CDR2 FYNNEI. This CDR3 is CASTTSGGPYNEQFF. The CDR3, as DNA: TGTGCCAGCACGACTAGCGGGGGGCCCTACAATGAGCAGTTCTTC.

V gene TRBV10-3 combines with J gene TRBJ2-1; 7 bases map to TRBD2. Germline-derived CDR1 and CDR2 are ENHRY and SYGVKD. The CDR3 consists of 14 residues. V was clipped by 3 bases and J by 7 bases; unmatched bases: 6. This CDR3 reads CAISDPGGGNEQFF. The CDR3 region has the DNA TGTGCCATCAGTGACCCGGGGGGAGGGAATGAGCAGTTCTTC.

The chain uses TRBV9 and TRBJ2-3; TRBD2 agrees at 13 bases. V gave up 2 bases and J gave up 8 bases; unmatched junction bases: 8. Germline V CDR1 and CDR2: SGDLS, YYNGEE. This CDR3 comprises 16 residues. DNA for the CDR3: TGTGCCAGCAGCGTCGGACTAGCGGGGGACCTCCGTACGCAGTATTTT. Its translation: CASSVGLAGDLRTQYF.

The V call is TRBV6-1, the J call TRBJ2-3; TRBD2 agrees at 13 bases. Germline V gene sequence: CDR1 MNHNS, CDR2 SASEGT. This CDR3 region has 15 residues. Trimming took 4 bases from V and 5 from J; bases not matched to a gene: 3. The CDR3 DNA reads as TGTGCCAGCAGTGTTACTAGCGGGGGGGGAGATACGCAGTATTTT. Protein sequence: CASSVTSGGGDTQYF.

The chain couples TRBV6-5 to TRBJ1-1; D gene ambiguous. V lost 8 bases to trimming and J lost 5 bases, with 9 bases between them. Germline V gives CDR1 MNHEY, CDR2 SVGAGI. This CDR3 region has 11 residues. The CDR3 loop is CASSGGTEAFF. CDR3 in DNA: TGTGCCAGCTCGGGAGGAACTGAAGCTTTCTTT.

The rearrangement joins TRBV29-1 to TRBJ2-7; D is uncertain. This CDR3 comprises 13 residues. With 4 bases removed from V and 0 bases from J, the gap between germline ends came to 10 bases. Germline lookup yields CDR1 SQVTM and CDR2 ANQGSEA. CDR3 region: CSVVPPTSYEQYF. CDR3 nucleotide sequence: TGCAGCGTTGTGCCCCCTACCTCCTACGAGCAGTACTTC.

This chain connects TRBV4-3 to TRBJ1-4; D might be TRBD1 (5 bases). Germline-derived CDR1 and CDR2 are LGHNA and YSLEER. Trimming pared 4 bases from V and 2 bases from J, leaving 11 bases between. The length of the CDR3 is 15 residues. The chain's CDR3 is CASSPMGTTNEKLFF. The CDR3 nucleotides are TGCGCCAGCAGCCCGATGGGGACTACTAATGAAAAACTGTTTTTT.

This clone was detected only once. CDR3 region: CASSVAGGEAQYF. The CDR3 DNA is TGTGCCAGCAGCGTAGCGGGCGGGGAGGCGCAGTATTTT. V and J are TRBV9 and TRBJ2-3; D is perhaps TRBD2 (6 bases). The length of the CDR3 is 13 residues. Trimming took 0 bases from V and 10 from J, leaving 12 bases between them. CDR1 SGDLS and CDR2 YYNGEE come from the germline V gene. Variable domain in full (rest from reference TRBV9 and TRBJ2-3): DSGVTQTPKHLITATGQRVTLRCSPRSGDLSVYWYQQSLDQGLQFLIQYYNGEERAKGNILERFSAQQFPDLHSELNLSSLELGDSALYFCASSVAGGEAQYFGPGTRLTVL.

Written as DNA, the CDR3 is TGCGCCAGCAGCCAAGAATGGACAGGGGGTTCGAATGGCTACACCTTC. Translation: CASSQEWTGGSNGYTF. This chain uses TRBV4-3 with TRBJ1-2, with 10 positions matching TRBD1. From germline, CDR1 is LGHNA and CDR2 YSLEER. Losses at the gene ends were 0 bases for V and 6 bases for J; bases not matched to a gene: 7. This CDR3 comprises 16 residues.